Reported below is one TCR beta chain. Its antigen is currently unknown. The data were obtained in a study of T cell responses to AZD1222 COVID-19 vaccine. Study results and limitations: Samples come after the peak T cell response, not at day 14. In a largely white British group with more females than males, clonal diversity was possibly underestimated. Only 5 or 6 individuals given AZD1222 were seropositive at baseline. Spike-specific TCR depth and breadth grew after two AZD1222 doses.

TCRdb keeps only in-frame clones here, not all; method: immunoSEQ multiplex PCR. The table shows tens of thousands of clones, with roughly 81% occurring only once. V lost 2 bases and J lost 5, with 6 bases in between. Germline CDR1 is MDHEN and CDR2 is SYDVKM. This CDR3 has 12 amino acids. This receptor was taken from an adult in good health. This chain joins TRBV28 and TRBJ1-2; D gene unclear. Here the sequenced sample was peripheral blood, taken on day 0 of AZD1222 vaccination. The CDR3 protein is CASSLRGYGYTF. The DNA of the CDR3 is TGTGCCAGCAGTTTACGAGGTTATGGCTACACCTTC.